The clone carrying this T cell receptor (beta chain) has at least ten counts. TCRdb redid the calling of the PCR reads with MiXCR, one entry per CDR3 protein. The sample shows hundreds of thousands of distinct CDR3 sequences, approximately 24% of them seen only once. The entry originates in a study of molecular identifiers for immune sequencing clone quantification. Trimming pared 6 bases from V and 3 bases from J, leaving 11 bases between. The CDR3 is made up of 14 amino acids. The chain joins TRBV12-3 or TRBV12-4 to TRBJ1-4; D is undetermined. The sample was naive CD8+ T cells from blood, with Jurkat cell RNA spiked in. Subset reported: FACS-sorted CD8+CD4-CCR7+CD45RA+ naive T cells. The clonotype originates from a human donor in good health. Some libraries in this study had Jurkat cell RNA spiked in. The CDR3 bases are TGTGCCAGCAGGCGGACCGGAGCTAATGAAAAACTGTTTTTT. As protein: CASRRTGANEKLFF.